The subject of this entry is one TCR beta chain. Antigen: not known. The source of the sample is a study of T cells in Graves' hyperthyroidism and ophthalmopathy. The CDR3 is made up of 14 amino acids. Germline-derived CDR1 and CDR2 are SGHDN and FVKESK. Trimming left V 0 bases short and J 7 bases short, with 10 bases between. Ophthalmopathy cases scored 3 or more on the Clinical Activity Score and 4 or more on NOSPECS grade, with duration below 3 months. Isolation of PBMCs was performed on around 9.8 ml fresh peripheral blood. The CDR3 regions of TCR beta were amplified from RNA transcripts. Researchers ran a first-round RT-PCR on the TCR CDR3 using the HTBI primer set. TCRdb reprocessed the multiplex PCR reads with MiXCR, giving one entry per CDR3 protein. The sample lists around 600,000 distinct CDR3 sequences; roughly 15% were seen once. Study-wide points: From stable hyperthyroidism, ophthalmopathy was set apart by a 13 V-J model. In blood, most of the thyroid clonotypes expanded above 0.001 were also present.

The chain has TRBV14 and TRBJ2-1; the D gene is possibly TRBD2 (6 bases). This clonotype originated in a woman between 50 and 59 years old with Graves' ophthalmopathy. Sequenced material: blood. The CDR3: CASSQDIGRNEQFF. DNA for the CDR3: TGTGCCAGCAGCCAAGATATTGGGAGGAATGAGCAGTTCTTC.